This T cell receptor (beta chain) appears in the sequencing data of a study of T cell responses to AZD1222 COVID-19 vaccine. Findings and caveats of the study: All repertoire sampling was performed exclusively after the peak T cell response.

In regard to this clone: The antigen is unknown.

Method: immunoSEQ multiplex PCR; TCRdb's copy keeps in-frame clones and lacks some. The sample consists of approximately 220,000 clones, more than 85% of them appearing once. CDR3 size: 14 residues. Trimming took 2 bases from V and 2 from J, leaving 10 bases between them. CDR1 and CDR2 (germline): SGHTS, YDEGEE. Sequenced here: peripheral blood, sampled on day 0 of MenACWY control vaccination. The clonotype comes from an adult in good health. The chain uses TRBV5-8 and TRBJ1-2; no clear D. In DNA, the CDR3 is TGTGCCAGCAGCTTCGGCCCAAAGAACTATGGCTACACCTTC. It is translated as CASSFGPKNYGYTF.